Sequencing of this T cell receptor (beta chain) was carried out in a study of T-cell memory formation after mild COVID-19. Turning to the study itself: Clustering of TCRs was largely donor specific. Study-wide points: Contracting CD8+ clones were enriched in EMRA, CD4+ mainly in CM and EM. The study detected some responding clones in pre-infection memory, suggesting cross-reactive memory joined.

There are many counts of this clonotype. As yet, its antigen is unknown. TCRdb re-called the 5' RACE reads with MiXCR, one entry per CDR3 protein. In the table there are 250,000 to 350,000 distinct CDR3 sequences, around 15% of which are singletons. The V gene's germline CDR1 is SGHTA and CDR2 FQGNSA. The CDR3 totals 15 residues. V gave up 1 base and J gave up 2 bases, with 8 bases separating them. This chain links TRBV7-2 with TRBJ2-2; perhaps TRBD2 as D (5 bases). Material: PBMCs or a T cell subset sorted from them (not recorded which). The receptor comes from a man younger than 35 who had mild COVID-19 (a few samples of this study predate the infection). Cell type and time point are not known. In DNA form, the CDR3 reads TGTGCCAGCAGCTTAGTATCGGGAAACACCGGGGAGCTGTTTTTT. This gives the protein CASSLVSGNTGELFF.